The 22 T cell receptor beta chains presented below share a single source sample, sequenced in a study of blood T cell repertoires in COVID-19. Generated by immunoSEQ multiplex PCR, the TCRdb table keeps only in-frame clones and is missing some. The table lists about 180,000 clones, approximately 85% of them singletons, with approximately 10% in the top ten. Material: peripheral blood. These receptors all come from a human donor with active or convalescent COVID-19. The donor label of this sample is uncertain.

The chain recombines TRBV11-2 with TRBJ1-2, with D possibly being TRBD1 (5 bases). Between the trimmed V and J ends, which lost 1 base and 7 bases, there was a span of 7 bases. The germline V gene encodes CDR1 SGHAT and CDR2 FQNNGV. The CDR3 is 12 residues long. DNA of the CDR3: TGTGCCAGCAGCTTAGCAGGGTTTGGCTACACCTTC. Translating gives CASSLAGFGYTF.

The chain recombines TRBV7-2 with TRBJ2-5, with 11 bases lining up with TRBD2. The junction had 8 bases not matched to a gene; V was cut back by 3 bases and J by 5 bases. The CDR3 is 16 residues long. Germline CDR1 and CDR2: SGHTA and FQGNSA. The CDR3 DNA reads TGTGCCAGCAGCTTGACATCTAGCGGGGGGCCGGAGACCCAGTACTTC. This encodes CASSLTSSGGPETQYF. Combining the CDR3 with reference TRBV7-2 and TRBJ2-5 gives the whole variable domain GAGVSQSPSNKVTEKGKDVELRCDPISGHTALYWYRQSLGQGLEFLIYFQGNSAPDKSGLPSDRFSAERTGGSVSTLTIQRTQQEDSAVYLCASSLTSSGGPETQYFGPGTRLLVL.

This sequence joins TRBV15 and TRBJ2-3; 10 positions agree with TRBD1. CDR1 and CDR2 (germline): LNHNV, YYDKDF (reference sequence). V shed 0 bases and J 8 bases; nucleotides not matched to a gene: 11. This CDR3 region has 17 residues. Written as DNA, the CDR3 is TGTGCCACCAGCAGAGATCCCTCCGGGACAGGGGCCTTTACGCAGTATTTT. Translation: CATSRDPSGTGAFTQYF.

The rearrangement joins TRBV25-1 to TRBJ1-3, with D unclear. The germline V and J ends were trimmed by 0 bases and 4 bases, with 4 bases remaining between them. Germline loops: CDR1 MGHDK, CDR2 SYGVNS. This CDR3 contains 13 residues. CDR3 in amino acids: CASSEYLGNTIYF. As DNA, the CDR3 is TGTGCCAGCAGTGAATATCTAGGAAACACCATATATTTT. The variable domain in full, with the rest retrieved from reference TRBV25-1 and TRBJ1-3, is EADIYQTPRYLVIGTGKKITLECSQTMGHDKMYWYQQDPGMELHLIHYSYGVNSTEKGDLSSESTVSRIRTEHFPLTLESARPSHTSQYLCASSEYLGNTIYFGEGSWLTVV.

The rearrangement joins TRBV2 to TRBJ2-1; D not resolved. CDR1 and CDR2 (germline): SNHLY, FYNNEI. With 8 bases removed from V and 4 bases from J, the gap between germline ends came to 6 bases. The CDR3 sequence is 11 residues long. The CDR3 DNA reads TGTGCCAGCTTTTATTACAATGAGCAGTTCTTC. It encodes CASFYYNEQFF.

The genes are TRBV6-1 and TRBJ2-3; D remains unclear. The germline gives CDR1 MNHNS, CDR2 SASEGT. The CDR3 length is 13 residues. Deletions cut 4 bases from V and 5 bases from J, with 10 bases between. In DNA form, the CDR3 reads TGTGCCAGCAGTGGCCCCGCGAAAGATACGCAGTATTTT. Its protein is CASSGPAKDTQYF.

The gene calls are TRBV4-1 and TRBJ2-3; 7 nucleotides align to TRBD2. Germline V gene lookup returns CDR1 MGHRA and CDR2 YSYEKL. This CDR3 region has 15 residues. The ends lost 0 bases at V and 4 bases at J; junction bases unmatched: 4. CDR3 residues: CASSQEGTKADTQYF. Written as DNA, the CDR3 is TGCGCCAGCAGCCAAGAAGGGACTAAAGCAGATACGCAGTATTTT.

The V gene is TRBV3-1 (or the pseudogene TRBV3-2), the J gene TRBJ1-5; 7 positions agree with TRBD1. There are 13 residues in the CDR3. V shed 3 bases, J shed 6 bases, and the junction held 2 bases outside the gene matches. Germline CDR1 reads LGHDT; CDR2 reads YNNKEL (reference sequence). This CDR3 is CASSHQGGQPQHF. The CDR3 DNA sequence: TGTGCCAGCAGCCATCAGGGGGGTCAGCCCCAGCATTTT.

This chain links TRBV9 with TRBJ2-7, with D perhaps TRBD2 (6 bases). Trimming cost V 9 bases and J 3 bases, with 16 bases left between them. CDR3 size: 13 residues. Germline values: CDR1 SGDLS, CDR2 YYNGEE. Written as DNA, the CDR3 is TGTGCCACCTCCGCCGGGGGAGTCTACGAGCAGTACTTC. This codes for CATSAGGVYEQYF.

The V call is TRBV5-1, the J call TRBJ1-6; maybe TRBD1 (6 bases). Germline CDR1 is SGHRS and CDR2 is YFSETQ. The CDR3 extends over 15 amino acids. Trimming stripped 2 bases from V and 6 bases from J, with 12 bases between. CDR3 sequence (DNA): TGCGCCAGCAGCTTACAGGGAGACGTTAATTCACCCCTCCACTTT. Amino acids: CASSLQGDVNSPLHF.

This chain links TRBV2 with TRBJ1-5, with D unclear. With 5 bases removed from V and 5 bases from J, the gap between germline ends came to 22 bases. The CDR3 runs 17 residues. CDR1 SNHLY and CDR2 FYNNEI come from the germline V gene. CDR3 region: CASSSLSGLSLYQPQHF. In DNA form, the CDR3 reads TGTGCCAGCAGTTCCCTGTCGGGGTTATCCCTGTATCAGCCCCAGCATTTT.

The chain couples TRBV3-1 (or the pseudogene TRBV3-2) to TRBJ2-7, with 9 nucleotides matching TRBD1. Germline CDR1 reads LGHDT; CDR2 reads YNNKEL (reference sequence). Trimming at V came to 3 bases and at J to 2 bases, leaving 5 bases not matched to a gene. The CDR3 contains 15 residues. The CDR3 DNA reads TGTGCCAGCAGCCAGGACAGGGGTCGGGCCTACGAGCAGTACTTC. This sequence encodes CASSQDRGRAYEQYF.

J is TRBJ1-5 and V is TRBV30; TRBD1 matches 8 bases. After removal of 4 bases from V and 7 bases from J, the junction contained 6 bases not matched to a gene. The V gene's germline CDR1 is GTSNPN and CDR2 SVGIG (reference sequence). The CDR3 length is 13 residues. This CDR3 is CAWTGGHEQPQHF. The CDR3 DNA reads as TGTGCCTGGACAGGGGGCCACGAGCAGCCCCAGCATTTT.

This chain joins TRBV3-1 (or the pseudogene TRBV3-2) and TRBJ1-2, with TRBD1 matching over 9 bases. Trimming removed 0 bases from V and 8 bases from J; junction bases left unmatched: 10. The CDR3 sequence is 16 residues long. The V gene's germline CDR1 is LGHDT and CDR2 YNNKEL (reference sequence). Here the CDR3 DNA reads TGTGCCAGCAGCCAAGATTGGGCGGGACAGGGAAGAGGCTACACCTTC. It specifies CASSQDWAGQGRGYTF.

This chain uses TRBV5-4 with TRBJ2-2, with 7 positions matching TRBD2. With 1 base clipped from V and 6 bases from J, the junction kept 3 bases outside the gene matches. The CDR3 is made up of 14 amino acids. In germline, CDR1 is SGHNT, CDR2 YYREEE (reference sequence). As DNA, the CDR3 is TGTGCCAGCAGCTTGAGGCGGGAGCCCGGGGAGCTGTTTTTT. Encoded protein: CASSLRREPGELFF.

This sequence joins TRBV15 and TRBJ2-3; D unresolved. V shed 1 base and J shed 4 bases, with 9 bases lying between them. Per the germline V gene, CDR1 is LNHNV and CDR2 is YYDKDF (reference sequence). The CDR3 is 14 residues long. The CDR3 loop reads CATSRGQGSDTQYF. CDR3 nucleotide sequence: TGTGCCACCAGCAGAGGACAAGGCTCAGATACGCAGTATTTT.

The chain carries TRBV27 and TRBJ2-7, with 9 bases identical to TRBD2. The V gene end was trimmed by 7 bases and the J gene end by 5 bases; junction bases not matched to a gene: 3. Germline lookup yields CDR1 MNHEY and CDR2 SMNVEV (reference sequence). CDR3 length: 12 residues. The CDR3 sequence is CASKREAHEQYF. The CDR3 DNA reads as TGTGCCAGCAAGCGGGAGGCACACGAGCAGTACTTC.

The chain recombines TRBV5-1 with TRBJ2-1; D may be TRBD1 (5 bases). The CDR3 has 15 amino acids. Germline values: CDR1 SGHRS, CDR2 YFSETQ. Trimming took 3 bases from V and 2 from J, leaving 12 bases between them. CDR3 in DNA: TGCGCCAGCAGCTCGCGGCAGGGCGCCTACAATGAGCAGTTCTTC. It yields the protein CASSSRQGAYNEQFF.

This clone was seen only once. The chain joins TRBV2 to TRBJ2-7, with 10 bases fitting TRBD2. V lost 1 base to trimming and J lost 2 bases; unmatched junction nucleotides: 5. This CDR3 has 16 residues. Germline values: CDR1 SNHLY, CDR2 FYNNEI. This CDR3 is CASSEVASGRPYEQYF. The CDR3 DNA is TGTGCCAGCAGTGAAGTGGCTAGCGGGAGACCCTACGAGCAGTACTTC.

V usage is TRBV19 and J usage is TRBJ1-2; TRBD1 matches at 9 bases. The germline gives CDR1 LNHDA, CDR2 SQIVND (reference sequence). The trim removed 5 bases at V and 6 bases at J, leaving 10 bases unmatched. This CDR3 has 15 residues. CDR3 loop: CASSPPDRGAHGYTF. For the CDR3, the DNA is TGTGCCAGTAGTCCTCCGGACAGGGGTGCCCATGGCTACACCTTC.

This clone has only one observation. The V gene is TRBV4-1, the J gene TRBJ2-5; D is uncertain. CDR3 size: 14 residues. Trimming removed 0 bases from V and 4 bases from J, with 9 bases in between. Germline V gene sequence: CDR1 MGHRA, CDR2 YSYEKL. For the CDR3, the DNA is TGCGCCAGCAGCCAAGAAAGAGCTAGAGAGACCCAGTACTTC. Translation: CASSQERARETQYF.

The rearrangement links TRBV5-4 to TRBJ2-3; D is perhaps TRBD2 (6 bases). This CDR3 has 14 amino acids. The V gene lost 6 bases and the J gene lost 4 bases, with 15 bases spanning the gap. Germline V gene data show CDR1 as SGHNT and CDR2 as YYREEE (reference sequence). CDR3 sequence (DNA): TGTGCCAGCACCACCGTCTGGGGGGCAGATACGCAGTATTTT. The encoded protein is CASTTVWGADTQYF.